This T cell receptor beta chain was recorded in a study of blood T cell repertoires in COVID-19. About the study: Material from acute and convalescent COVID-19 was sourced from the United States, Italy and Spain.

As processed by the authors: How many nucleated cells were present was estimated from reference gene primer amplification. Profiling relied on immunoSEQ multiplex PCR, and the TCRdb table lists in-frame clones only, not all of them. For V, J and clone size, that table is used; D and trimming come from the DNA. The sample includes about 240,000 clones, roughly 90% of them seen just once. The sequence derives from a man in his 60s with acute or convalescent COVID-19. Material for sequencing was peripheral blood.

The CDR3 is CASSNQRVSYNEQFF. The DNA for the CDR3 is TGTGCCAGCAGCAATCAGCGGGTCTCCTACAATGAGCAGTTCTTC. The gene calls are TRBV7-9 and TRBJ2-1; D is perhaps TRBD2 (6 bases). Trimming shortened V by 5 bases and J by 0 bases, and 11 bases separated the two germline ends. Per germline, CDR1 SEHNR and CDR2 FQNEAQ (reference sequence). The CDR3 has 15 amino acids.